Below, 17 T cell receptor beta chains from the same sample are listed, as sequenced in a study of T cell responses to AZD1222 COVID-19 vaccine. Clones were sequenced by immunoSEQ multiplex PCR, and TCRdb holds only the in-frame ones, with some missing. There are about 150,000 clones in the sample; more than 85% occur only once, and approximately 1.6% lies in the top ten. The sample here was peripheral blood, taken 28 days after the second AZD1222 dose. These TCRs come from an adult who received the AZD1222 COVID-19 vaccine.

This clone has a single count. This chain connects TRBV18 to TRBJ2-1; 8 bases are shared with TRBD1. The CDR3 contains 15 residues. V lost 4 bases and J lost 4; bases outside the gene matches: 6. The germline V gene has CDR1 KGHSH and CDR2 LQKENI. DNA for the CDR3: TGTGCCAGCTCACTAGGACAGGGACTTTACAATGAGCAGTTCTTC. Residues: CASSLGQGLYNEQFF.

CDR3 DNA: TGTGCCAGCAGTTCAGCTCTCGGGAGCAATGAGCAGTTCTTC. As protein: CASSSALGSNEQFF. The chain couples TRBV6-5 to TRBJ2-1; tentatively, D is TRBD2 (6 bases). CDR1 is MNHEY, CDR2 SVGAGI, per germline. This CDR3 has 14 residues. Between the trimmed V and J ends, which lost 4 bases and 6 bases, there was a span of 13 bases.

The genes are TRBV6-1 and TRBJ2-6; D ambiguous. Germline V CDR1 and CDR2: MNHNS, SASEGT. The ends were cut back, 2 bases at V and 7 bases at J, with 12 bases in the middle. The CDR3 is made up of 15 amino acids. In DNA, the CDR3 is TGTGCCAGCAGTGAAAATATCCTCAGCGCCAACGTCCTGACTTTC. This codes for CASSENILSANVLTF.

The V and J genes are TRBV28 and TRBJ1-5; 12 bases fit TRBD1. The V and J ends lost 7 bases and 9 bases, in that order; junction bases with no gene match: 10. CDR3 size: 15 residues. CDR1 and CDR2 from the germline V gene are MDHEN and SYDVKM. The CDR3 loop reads CASNGGQGALRPQHF. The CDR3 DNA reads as TGTGCCAGCAATGGGGGACAGGGGGCCCTGCGGCCCCAGCATTTT.

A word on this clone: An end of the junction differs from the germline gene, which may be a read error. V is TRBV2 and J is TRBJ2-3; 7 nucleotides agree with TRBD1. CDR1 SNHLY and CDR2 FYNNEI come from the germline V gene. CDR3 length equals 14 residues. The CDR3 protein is CASTGTDLTDMQYF. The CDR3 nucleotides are TGTGCCAGCACTGGGACAGACCTAACAGATATGCAGTATTTT.

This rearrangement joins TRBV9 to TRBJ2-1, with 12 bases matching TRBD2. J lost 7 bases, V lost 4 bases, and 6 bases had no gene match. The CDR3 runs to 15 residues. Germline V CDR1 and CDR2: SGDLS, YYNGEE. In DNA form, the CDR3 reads TGTGCCAGCAGCAGCCGACTAGCGGGAGAGAATGAGCAGTTCTTC. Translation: CASSSRLAGENEQFF.

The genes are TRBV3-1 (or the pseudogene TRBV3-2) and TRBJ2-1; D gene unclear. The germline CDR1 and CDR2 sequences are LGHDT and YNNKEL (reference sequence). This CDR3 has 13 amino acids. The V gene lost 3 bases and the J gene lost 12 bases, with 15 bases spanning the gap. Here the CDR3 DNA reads TGTGCCAGCAGCCACGCCGCGGAGCTAGTGCAGTTCTTC. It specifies CASSHAAELVQFF.

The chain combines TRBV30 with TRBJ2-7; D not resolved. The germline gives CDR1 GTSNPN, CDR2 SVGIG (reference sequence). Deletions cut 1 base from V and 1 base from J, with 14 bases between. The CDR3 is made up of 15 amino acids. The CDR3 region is CAWSDPGWSSYEQYF. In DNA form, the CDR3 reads TGTGCCTGGAGTGACCCGGGCTGGTCATCCTACGAGCAGTACTTC. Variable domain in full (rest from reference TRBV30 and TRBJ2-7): SQTIHQWPATLVQPVGSPLSLECTVEGTSNPNLYWYRQAAGRGLQLLFYSVGIGQISSEVPQNLSASRPQDRQFILSSKKLLLSDSGFYLCAWSDPGWSSYEQYFGPGTRLTVT.

CDR3 loop: CASSSTRSGAQETQYF. For the CDR3, the DNA is TGTGCCAGCAGTTCAACCAGATCAGGGGCCCAAGAGACCCAGTACTTC. This chain links TRBV11-2 with TRBJ2-5; a weak D match, TRBD1 (6 bases). The CDR3 extends over 16 amino acids. Germline CDR1 SGHAT, CDR2 FQNNGV. V shed 6 bases and J shed 1 base, with 18 bases lying between them.

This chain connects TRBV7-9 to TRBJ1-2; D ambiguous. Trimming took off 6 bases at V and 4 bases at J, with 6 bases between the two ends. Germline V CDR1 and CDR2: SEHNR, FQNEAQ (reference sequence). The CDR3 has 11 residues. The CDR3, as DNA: TGTGCCAGCAGGACACCCTATGGCTACACCTTC. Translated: CASRTPYGYTF.

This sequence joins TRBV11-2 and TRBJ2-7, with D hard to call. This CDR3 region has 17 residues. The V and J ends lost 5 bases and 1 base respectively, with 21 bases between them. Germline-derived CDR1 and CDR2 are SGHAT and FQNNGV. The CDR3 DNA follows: TGTGCCAGCAGCCCGGGTAGGAGACACTCCCGATCCTACGAGCAGTACTTC. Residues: CASSPGRRHSRSYEQYF.

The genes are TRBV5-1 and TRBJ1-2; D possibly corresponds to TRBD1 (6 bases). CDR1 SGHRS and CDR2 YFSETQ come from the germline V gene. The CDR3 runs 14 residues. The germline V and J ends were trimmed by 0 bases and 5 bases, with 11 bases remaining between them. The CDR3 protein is CASSLAGAGYGYTF. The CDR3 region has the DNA TGCGCCAGCAGCTTGGCGGGGGCGGGGTATGGCTACACCTTC. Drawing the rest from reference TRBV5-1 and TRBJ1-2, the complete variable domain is KAGVTQTPRYLIKTRGQQVTLSCSPISGHRSVSWYQQTPGQGLQFLFEYFSETQRNKGNFPGRFSGRQFSNSRSEMNVSTLELGDSALYLCASSLAGAGYGYTFGSGTRLTVV.

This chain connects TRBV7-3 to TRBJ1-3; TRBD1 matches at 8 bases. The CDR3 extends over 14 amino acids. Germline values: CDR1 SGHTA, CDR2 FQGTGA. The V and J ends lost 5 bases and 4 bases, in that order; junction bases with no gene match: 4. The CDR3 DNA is TGTGCCAGCAGCCCCGGACAGGGCGGAAACACCATATATTTT. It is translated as CASSPGQGGNTIYF. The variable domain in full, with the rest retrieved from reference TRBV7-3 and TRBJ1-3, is GAGVSQTPSNKVTEKGKYVELRCDPISGHTALYWYRQSLGQGPEFLIYFQGTGAADDSGLPNDRFFAVRPEGSVSTLKIQRTERGDSAVYLCASSPGQGGNTIYFGEGSWLTVV.

The CDR3 spells CASSRTGGGELFF. CDR3 DNA: TGTGCCAGCAGCAGGACAGGGGGCGGGGAGCTGTTTTTT. The chain uses TRBV6-5 and TRBJ2-2; 10 bases are a match to TRBD1. With V trimmed by 6 bases and J by 7 bases, 2 bases remained unmatched. In germline, CDR1 is MNHEY, CDR2 SVGAGI. The CDR3 is made up of 13 amino acids.

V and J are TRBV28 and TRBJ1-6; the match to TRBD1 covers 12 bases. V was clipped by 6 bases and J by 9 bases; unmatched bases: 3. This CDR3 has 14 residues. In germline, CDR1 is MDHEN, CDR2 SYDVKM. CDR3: CASSRDRGLSPLHF. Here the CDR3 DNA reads TGTGCCAGCAGCCGGGACAGGGGGCTTTCACCCCTCCACTTT.

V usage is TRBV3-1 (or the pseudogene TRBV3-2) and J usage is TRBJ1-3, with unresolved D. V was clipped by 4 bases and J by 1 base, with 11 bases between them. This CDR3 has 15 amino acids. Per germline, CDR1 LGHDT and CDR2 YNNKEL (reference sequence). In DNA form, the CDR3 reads TGTGCCAGCAGCCTTTTTCCAGGATCTGGAAACACCATATATTTT. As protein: CASSLFPGSGNTIYF.

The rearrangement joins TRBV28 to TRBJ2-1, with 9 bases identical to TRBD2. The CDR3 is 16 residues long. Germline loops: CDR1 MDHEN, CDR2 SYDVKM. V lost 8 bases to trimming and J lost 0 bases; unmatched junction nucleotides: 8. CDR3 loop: CASRASGTSSYNEQFF. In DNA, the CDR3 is TGTGCCAGCCGGGCTAGCGGGACTAGCTCCTACAATGAGCAGTTCTTC.